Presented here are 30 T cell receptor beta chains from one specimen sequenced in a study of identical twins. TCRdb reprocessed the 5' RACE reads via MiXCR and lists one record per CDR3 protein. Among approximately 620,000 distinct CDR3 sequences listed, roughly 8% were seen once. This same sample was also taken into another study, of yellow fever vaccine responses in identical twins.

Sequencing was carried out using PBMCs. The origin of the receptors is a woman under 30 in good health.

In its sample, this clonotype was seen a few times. DNA for the CDR3: TGTGCCAGCAGCGTAGGGGGCTCGGGTGAAGCTTTCTTT. It yields the protein CASSVGGSGEAFF. V usage is TRBV9 and J usage is TRBJ1-1; the D gene is possibly TRBD1 (5 bases). V shed 0 bases and J shed 7 bases, with 10 bases lying between them. CDR1 is SGDLS and CDR2 is YYNGEE in the germline V gene. The CDR3 length is 13 residues.

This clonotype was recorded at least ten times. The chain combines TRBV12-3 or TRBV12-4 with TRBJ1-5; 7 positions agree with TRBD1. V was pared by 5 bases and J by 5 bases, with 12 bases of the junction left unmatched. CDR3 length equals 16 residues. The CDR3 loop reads CASSEAAGGGDQPQHF. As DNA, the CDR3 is TGTGCCAGCAGTGAAGCGGCAGGGGGGGGAGATCAGCCCCAGCATTTT.

The CDR3 protein is CASSQGDRSLHEQYF. The CDR3, as DNA: TGCGCCAGCAGCCAAGGCGACAGGTCCCTCCACGAGCAGTACTTC. The chain combines TRBV4-1 with TRBJ2-7; perhaps TRBD1 as D (6 bases). This CDR3 region has 15 residues. The V end lost 1 base, the J end lost 5 bases, and 15 bases lay between the germline ends. Germline CDR1 is MGHRA and CDR2 is YSYEKL.

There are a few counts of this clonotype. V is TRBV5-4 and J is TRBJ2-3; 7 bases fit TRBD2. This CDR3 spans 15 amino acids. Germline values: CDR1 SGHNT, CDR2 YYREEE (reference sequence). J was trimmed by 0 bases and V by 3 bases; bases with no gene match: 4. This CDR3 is CASSWEGSSTDTQYF. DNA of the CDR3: TGTGCCAGCAGCTGGGAGGGCAGTAGCACAGATACGCAGTATTTT.

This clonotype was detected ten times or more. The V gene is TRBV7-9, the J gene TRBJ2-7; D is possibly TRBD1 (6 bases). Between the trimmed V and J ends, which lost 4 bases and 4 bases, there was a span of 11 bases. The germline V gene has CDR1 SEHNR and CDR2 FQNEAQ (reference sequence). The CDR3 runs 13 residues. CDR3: CASSSTGRYEQYF. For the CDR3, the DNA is TGTGCCAGCAGCTCAACAGGGCGATACGAGCAGTACTTC.

CDR3 bases: TGTGCCAGCCGAAGCGGTCCTCCAAGAGAGACCCAGTACTTC. Protein sequence: CASRSGPPRETQYF. The gene calls are TRBV2 and TRBJ2-5, with a weak D call TRBD2 (5 bases). Per germline, CDR1 SNHLY and CDR2 FYNNEI. Deletions cut 8 bases from V and 4 bases from J, with 17 bases between. This CDR3 contains 14 residues.

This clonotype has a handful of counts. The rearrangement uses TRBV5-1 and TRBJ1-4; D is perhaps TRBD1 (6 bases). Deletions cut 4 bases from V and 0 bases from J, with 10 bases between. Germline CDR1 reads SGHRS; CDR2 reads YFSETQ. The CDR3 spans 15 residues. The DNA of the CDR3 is TGCGCCAGCAGCGGGGGACACGCAACTAATGAAAAACTGTTTTTT. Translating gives CASSGGHATNEKLFF.

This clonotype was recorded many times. CDR3 loop: CASRKGGGTGSDQPQHF. The DNA for the CDR3 is TGTGCCAGCAGAAAAGGAGGGGGGACAGGCAGCGATCAGCCCCAGCATTTT. V and J are TRBV6-1 and TRBJ1-5; 8 bases are shared with TRBD1. This CDR3 has 17 amino acids. CDR1 is MNHNS and CDR2 is SASEGT in the germline V gene. V was pared by 6 bases and J by 5 bases, with 15 bases of the junction left unmatched.

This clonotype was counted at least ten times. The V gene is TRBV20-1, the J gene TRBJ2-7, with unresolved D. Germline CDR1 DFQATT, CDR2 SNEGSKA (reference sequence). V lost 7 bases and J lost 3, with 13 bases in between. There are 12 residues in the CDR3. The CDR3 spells CSGGRKDYEQYF. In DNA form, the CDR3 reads TGCAGTGGAGGTCGGAAAGACTACGAGCAGTACTTC.

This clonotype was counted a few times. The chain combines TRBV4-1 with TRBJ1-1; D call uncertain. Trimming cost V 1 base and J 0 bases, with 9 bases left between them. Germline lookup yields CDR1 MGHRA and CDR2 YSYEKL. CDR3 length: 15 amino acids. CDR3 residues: CASSQVKLMNTEAFF. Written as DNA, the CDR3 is TGCGCCAGCAGCCAAGTGAAGCTAATGAACACTGAAGCTTTCTTT.

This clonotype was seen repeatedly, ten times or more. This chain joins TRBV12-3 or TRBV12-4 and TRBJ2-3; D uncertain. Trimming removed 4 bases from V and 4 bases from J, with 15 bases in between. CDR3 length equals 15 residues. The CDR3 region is CASSSSGPSADTQYF. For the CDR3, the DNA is TGTGCCAGCAGTTCCTCCGGCCCCAGTGCAGATACGCAGTATTTT.

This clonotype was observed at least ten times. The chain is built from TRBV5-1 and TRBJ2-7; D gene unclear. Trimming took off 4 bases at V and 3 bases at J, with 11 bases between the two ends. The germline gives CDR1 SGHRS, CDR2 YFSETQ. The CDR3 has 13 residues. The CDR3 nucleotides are TGCGCCAGCAGCCCAGGACCAGACTACGAGCAGTACTTC. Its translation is CASSPGPDYEQYF.

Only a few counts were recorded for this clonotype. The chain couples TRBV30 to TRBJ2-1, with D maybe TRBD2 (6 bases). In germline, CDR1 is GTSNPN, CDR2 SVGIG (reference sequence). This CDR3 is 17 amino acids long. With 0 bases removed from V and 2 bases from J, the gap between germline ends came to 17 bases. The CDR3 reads CAWSVRDPGTPYNEQFF. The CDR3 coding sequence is TGTGCCTGGAGTGTCCGGGACCCCGGGACTCCCTACAATGAGCAGTTCTTC.

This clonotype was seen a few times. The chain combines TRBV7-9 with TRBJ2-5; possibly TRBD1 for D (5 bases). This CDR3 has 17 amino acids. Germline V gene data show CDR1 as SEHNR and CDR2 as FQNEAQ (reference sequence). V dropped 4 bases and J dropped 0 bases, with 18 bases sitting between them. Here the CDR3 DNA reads TGTGCCAGCAGCTCCTCACCTACTCGGACATACCAAGAGACCCAGTACTTC. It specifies CASSSSPTRTYQETQYF.

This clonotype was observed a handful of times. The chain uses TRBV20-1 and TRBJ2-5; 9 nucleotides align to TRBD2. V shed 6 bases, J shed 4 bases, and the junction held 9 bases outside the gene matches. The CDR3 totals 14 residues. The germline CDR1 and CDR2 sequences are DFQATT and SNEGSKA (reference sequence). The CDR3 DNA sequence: TGCAGTGCCTCCACGGGACTAGCCCTAGAGACCCAGTACTTC. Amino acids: CSASTGLALETQYF.

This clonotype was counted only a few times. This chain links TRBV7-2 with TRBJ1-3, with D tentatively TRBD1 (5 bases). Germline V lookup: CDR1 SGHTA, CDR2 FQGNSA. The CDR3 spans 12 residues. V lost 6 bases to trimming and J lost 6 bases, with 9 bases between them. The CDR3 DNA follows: TGTGCCAGCAGTTCGGGGGTAAACACCATATATTTT. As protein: CASSSGVNTIYF. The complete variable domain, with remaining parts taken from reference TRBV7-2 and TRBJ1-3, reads GAGVSQSPSNKVTEKGKDVELRCDPISGHTALYWYRQSLGQGLEFLIYFQGNSAPDKSGLPSDRFSAERTGGSVSTLTIQRTQQEDSAVYLCASSSGVNTIYFGEGSWLTVV.

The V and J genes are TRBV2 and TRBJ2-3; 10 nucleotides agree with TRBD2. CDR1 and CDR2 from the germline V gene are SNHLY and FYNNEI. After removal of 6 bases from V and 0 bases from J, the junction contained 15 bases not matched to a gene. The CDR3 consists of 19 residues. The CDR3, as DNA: TGTGCCAGCAGAGGGCTAGCGGGAGTATCCGCAACTAGCACAGATACGCAGTATTTT. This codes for CASRGLAGVSATSTDTQYF. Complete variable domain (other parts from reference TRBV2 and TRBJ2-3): EPEVTQTPSHQVTQMGQEVILRCVPISNHLYFYWYRQILGQKVEFLVSFYNNEISEKSEIFDDQFSVERPDGSNFTLKIRSTKLEDSAMYFCASRGLAGVSATSTDTQYFGPGTRLTVL.

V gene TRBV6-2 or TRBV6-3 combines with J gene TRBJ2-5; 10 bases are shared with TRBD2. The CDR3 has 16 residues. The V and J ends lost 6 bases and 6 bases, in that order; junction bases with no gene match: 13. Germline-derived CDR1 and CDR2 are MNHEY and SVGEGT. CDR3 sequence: CASSQSGRALEKTQYF. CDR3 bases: TGTGCCAGCAGCCAAAGCGGGAGGGCCCTCGAGAAGACCCAGTACTTC.

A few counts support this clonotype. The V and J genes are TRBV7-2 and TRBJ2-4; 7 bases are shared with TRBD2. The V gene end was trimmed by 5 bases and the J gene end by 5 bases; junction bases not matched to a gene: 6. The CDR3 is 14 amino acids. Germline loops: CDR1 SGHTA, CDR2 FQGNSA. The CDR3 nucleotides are TGTGCCAGCAGCCCCCGGGACTACCAAAACATTCAGTACTTC. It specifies CASSPRDYQNIQYF.

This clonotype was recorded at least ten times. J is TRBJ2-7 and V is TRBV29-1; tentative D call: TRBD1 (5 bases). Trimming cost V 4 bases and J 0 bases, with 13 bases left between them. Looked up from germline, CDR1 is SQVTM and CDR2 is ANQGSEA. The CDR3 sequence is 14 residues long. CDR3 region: CSVVEDISSYEQYF. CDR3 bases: TGCAGCGTTGTAGAGGACATCAGCTCCTACGAGCAGTACTTC.

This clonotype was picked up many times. The CDR3 coding sequence is TGTGCCAGCAGCTCCCGGAGGGGAAGAGGGGGGAATTCACCCCTCCACTTT. It is translated as CASSSRRGRGGNSPLHF. The J gene is TRBJ1-6, the V gene TRBV7-9; tentatively, D is TRBD1 (6 bases). V dropped 4 bases and J dropped 7 bases, with 20 bases sitting between them. CDR3 length equals 17 residues. Germline V gene sequence: CDR1 SEHNR, CDR2 FQNEAQ (reference sequence).

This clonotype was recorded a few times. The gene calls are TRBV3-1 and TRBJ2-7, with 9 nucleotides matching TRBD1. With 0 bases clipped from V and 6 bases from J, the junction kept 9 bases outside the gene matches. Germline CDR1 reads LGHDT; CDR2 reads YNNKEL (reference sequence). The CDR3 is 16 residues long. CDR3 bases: TGTGCCAGCAGCCAAGATGGAGGAGGGGACAGGGTCGAGCAGTACTTC. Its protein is CASSQDGGGDRVEQYF.

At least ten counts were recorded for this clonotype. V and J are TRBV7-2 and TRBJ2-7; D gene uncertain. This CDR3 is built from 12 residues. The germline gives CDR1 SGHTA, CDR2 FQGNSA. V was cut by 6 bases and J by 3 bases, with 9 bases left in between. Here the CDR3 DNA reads TGTGCCAGCAGTTTGGGTCGCTACGAGCAGTACTTC. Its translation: CASSLGRYEQYF.

CDR3 loop: CASSYSTLKNNEQFF. Here the CDR3 DNA reads TGTGCCAGCAGTTACTCGACACTTAAGAACAATGAGCAGTTCTTC. The gene calls are TRBV6-2 or TRBV6-3 and TRBJ2-1, with unresolved D. This CDR3 comprises 15 residues. Germline V gene data show CDR1 as MNHEY and CDR2 as SVGEGT. With 0 bases removed from V and 5 bases from J, the gap between germline ends came to 11 bases.

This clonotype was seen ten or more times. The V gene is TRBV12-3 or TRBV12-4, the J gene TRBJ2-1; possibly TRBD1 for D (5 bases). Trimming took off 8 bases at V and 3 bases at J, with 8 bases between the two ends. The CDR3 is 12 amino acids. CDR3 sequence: CASGRDYNEQFF. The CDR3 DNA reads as TGTGCCAGCGGCAGGGACTACAATGAGCAGTTCTTC.

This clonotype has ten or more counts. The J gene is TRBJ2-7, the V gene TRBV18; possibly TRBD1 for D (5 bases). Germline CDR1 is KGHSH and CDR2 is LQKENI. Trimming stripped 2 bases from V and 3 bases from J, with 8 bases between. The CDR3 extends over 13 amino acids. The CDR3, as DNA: TGTGCCAGCTCACCATTAGGGGACTACGAGCAGTACTTC. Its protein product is CASSPLGDYEQYF. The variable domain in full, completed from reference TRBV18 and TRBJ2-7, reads NAGVMQNPRHLVRRRGQEARLRCSPMKGHSHVYWYRQLPEEGLKFMVYLQKENIIDESGMPKERFSAEFPKEGPSILRIQQVVRGDSAAYFCASSPLGDYEQYFGPGTRLTVT.

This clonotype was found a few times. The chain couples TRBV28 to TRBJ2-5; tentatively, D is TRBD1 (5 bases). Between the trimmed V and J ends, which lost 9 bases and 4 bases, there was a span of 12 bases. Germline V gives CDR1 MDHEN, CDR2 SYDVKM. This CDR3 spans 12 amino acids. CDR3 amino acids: CASAVQGETQYF. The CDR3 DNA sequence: TGTGCCAGTGCAGTCCAGGGAGAGACCCAGTACTTC.

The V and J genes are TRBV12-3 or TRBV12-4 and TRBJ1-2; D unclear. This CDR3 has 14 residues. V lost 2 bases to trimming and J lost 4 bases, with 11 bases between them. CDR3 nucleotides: TGTGCCAGCAGTTTAAGTGGGATACCCTATGGCTACACCTTC. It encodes CASSLSGIPYGYTF.

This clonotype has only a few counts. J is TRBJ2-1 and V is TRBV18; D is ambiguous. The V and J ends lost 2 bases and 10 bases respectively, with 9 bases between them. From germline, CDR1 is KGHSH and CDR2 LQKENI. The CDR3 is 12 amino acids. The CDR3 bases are TGTGCCAGCTCACCATCAGATGTCGAGCAGTTCTTC. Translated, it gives CASSPSDVEQFF.

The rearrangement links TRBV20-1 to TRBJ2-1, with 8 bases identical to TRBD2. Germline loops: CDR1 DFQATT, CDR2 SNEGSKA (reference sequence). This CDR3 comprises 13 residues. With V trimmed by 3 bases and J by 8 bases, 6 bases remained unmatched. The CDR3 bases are TGCAGTGCTAGCGGGAGGGCGGACTATGAGCAGTTCTTC. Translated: CSASGRADYEQFF.